These 8 T cell receptor beta chains were sequenced from one sample in a study of T cell responses to AZD1222 COVID-19 vaccine (dated by TCRdb to about 2021). Library construction relied on the immunoSEQ multiplex PCR assay. The source is immuneACCESS, and TCRdb retained only in-frame sequences with V and J called. Part of the clones is not carried over; for the studies checked, unresolved V genes explain less than half of this, and the remainder is unexplained. This sample lists approximately 150,000 clones; 80% to 90% were detected once. The ten largest clonotypes hold approximately 4.2% of the sample. Explained via the paper, the time point label denotes: about 28 days (+/-7) after the second vaccine dose. Explained via the paper, the treatment or condition label denotes: meningococcal conjugate vaccine given as trial control. The sample here was peripheral blood, taken 28 days after the second dose of the MenACWY control vaccine. These receptors were collected from an adult who received the MenACWY meningococcal vaccine as a control.

The chain links TRBV19 to TRBJ1-2; TRBD1 might be the D (5 bases). In germline, CDR1 is LNHDA, CDR2 SQIVND (reference sequence). The CDR3 is made up of 13 amino acids. The V gene lost 9 bases and the J gene lost 2 bases, with 13 bases spanning the gap. CDR3 in DNA: TGTGCCAGCCTAACCCGGGACAACTATGGCTACACCTTC. This codes for CASLTRDNYGYTF.

The chain carries TRBV6-5 and TRBJ2-5, with TRBD2 as a possible D gene (6 bases). V dropped 7 bases and J dropped 1 base, with 13 bases sitting between them. Germline CDR1 reads MNHEY; CDR2 reads SVGAGI. This CDR3 spans 14 amino acids. DNA for the CDR3: TGTGCCAGCACTCAGGAGGGAGTCCAAGAGACCCAGTACTTC. Translated, it gives CASTQEGVQETQYF.

This clone is a singleton in its sample. The chain recombines TRBV12-3 or TRBV12-4 with TRBJ1-2; perhaps TRBD1 as D (6 bases). The CDR3 runs to 13 residues. Trimming cost V 1 base and J 8 bases, with 11 bases left between them. CDR3 residues: CASSLVRGQGYTF. CDR3 sequence (DNA): TGTGCCAGCAGTTTAGTCCGGGGGCAGGGCTACACCTTC.

The gene calls are TRBV2 and TRBJ1-1; D unresolved. This CDR3 is 13 amino acids long. Germline V lookup: CDR1 SNHLY, CDR2 FYNNEI. The V end was cut by 5 bases, the J end by 1 base, with 8 bases between. The CDR3 region is CASSRLGNTEAFF. CDR3 coding DNA: TGTGCCAGCAGTCGCCTGGGGAACACTGAAGCTTTCTTT.

V usage is TRBV7-3 and J usage is TRBJ2-2; 10 bases fit TRBD2. Germline-derived CDR1 and CDR2 are SGHTA and FQGTGA. V was clipped by 1 base and J by 1 base; unmatched bases: 3. CDR3 length: 17 residues. The CDR3 bases are TGTGCCAGCAGCTTAAAAGCGGGAGGGCGGAACACCGGGGAGCTGTTTTTT. Translation: CASSLKAGGRNTGELFF.

The genes are TRBV25-1 and TRBJ2-5; no firm D call. Germline V gene lookup returns CDR1 MGHDK and CDR2 SYGVNS. V gave up 6 bases and J gave up 0 bases, with 8 bases separating them. This CDR3 spans 13 amino acids. The CDR3 nucleotides are TGTGCCAGCAGCCTGGGATACCAAGAGACCCAGTACTTC. It translates to CASSLGYQETQYF.

This chain links TRBV7-9 with TRBJ1-5; no clear D gene. CDR3 size: 17 residues. With 2 bases removed from V and 5 bases from J, the gap between germline ends came to 19 bases. Germline CDR1 SEHNR, CDR2 FQNEAQ (reference sequence). CDR3 DNA: TGTGCCAGCAGCTTAAGTTTCGGACTCCCAGGTGATCAGCCCCAGCATTTT. It encodes CASSLSFGLPGDQPQHF. Filled out from reference TRBV7-9 and TRBJ1-5, the complete variable domain reads DTGVSQNPRHKITKRGQNVTFRCDPISEHNRLYWYRQTLGQGPEFLTYFQNEAQLEKSRLLSDRFSAERPKGSFSTLEIQRTEQGDSAMYLCASSLSFGLPGDQPQHFGDGTRLSIL.

This clone was found once. DNA for the CDR3: TGCGCCAGCAGGGGAGGGGTGAATCCCTATGGCTACACCTTC. It is translated as CASRGGVNPYGYTF. The rearrangement joins TRBV10-1 to TRBJ1-2, with D possibly TRBD1 on 5 matching bases. The germline CDR1 and CDR2 sequences are WNHNN and SYGVQD (reference sequence). With 6 bases removed from V and 4 bases from J, the gap between germline ends came to 15 bases. CDR3 length: 14 amino acids.